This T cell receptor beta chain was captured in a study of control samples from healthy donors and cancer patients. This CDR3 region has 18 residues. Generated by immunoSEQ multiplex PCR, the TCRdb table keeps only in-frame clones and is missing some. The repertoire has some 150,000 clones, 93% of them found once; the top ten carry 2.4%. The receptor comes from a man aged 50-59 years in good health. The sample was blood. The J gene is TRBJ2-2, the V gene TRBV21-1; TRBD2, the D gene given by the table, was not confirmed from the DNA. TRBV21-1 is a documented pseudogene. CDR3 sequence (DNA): TGTGCCAGCAGCAAGACGAGGGGAGGGGGATCGAACACCGGGGAGCTGTTTTTT. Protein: CASSKTRGGGSNTGELFF.